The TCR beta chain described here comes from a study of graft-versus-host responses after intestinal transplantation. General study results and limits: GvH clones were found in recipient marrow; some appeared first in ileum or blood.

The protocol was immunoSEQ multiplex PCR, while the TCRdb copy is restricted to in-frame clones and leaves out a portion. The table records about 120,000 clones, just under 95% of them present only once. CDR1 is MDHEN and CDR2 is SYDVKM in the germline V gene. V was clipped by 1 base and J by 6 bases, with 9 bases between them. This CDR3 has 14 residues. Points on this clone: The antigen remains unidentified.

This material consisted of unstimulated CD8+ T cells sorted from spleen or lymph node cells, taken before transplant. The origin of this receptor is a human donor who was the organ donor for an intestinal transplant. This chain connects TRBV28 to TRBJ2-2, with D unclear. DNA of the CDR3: TGTGCCAGCAGTTTATATTGGTTTTCCGGGGAGCTGTTTTTT. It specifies CASSLYWFSGELFF.